This record concerns one T cell receptor beta chain sequence. The antigen it binds to is not known. There are no base qualities to consult, and no much larger clone falls within one base. For the CD8 naive samples, CD45RO-negative cells were positively selected for CCR7, yielding a CD45RA+CCR7+ population from which TemRA cells were excluded. The donors were healthy, HIV-negative adults who had no recently reported acute infections or vaccinations. Only Caucasian adults living in Nashville, Tennessee, USA were represented among the donors. After blood collection by leukapheresis, PBMCs were isolated using Ficoll-Histopaque density gradient centrifugation and then cryopreserved in the vapor phase of liquid nitrogen. Analytical flow cytometry was used to check the purity and quantity of every magnetically sorted T cell population. Genomic DNA was isolated from each sorted fraction and quantified by UV absorbance on a Nanodrop 2000c.

TCR CDR3 regions were amplified from genomic DNA by multiplex PCR using the deep immunoSEQ assay. For each cell subset, the extracted genomic DNA was distributed evenly across all wells of several immunoSEQ 96-well plates, and each plate served as one replicate. For sorted subsets, approximately 0.2 ug of genomic DNA, equivalent to 25,000 to 35,000 T cell genomes, went into each replicate PCR. The purified libraries were quantified using a Qubit 3.0 fluorometer, sized with a Bioanalyzer 2100, and then quantified again using the KAPA Library Quantification kit. Every immunoSEQ 96-well plate was sequenced on a separate single-read 150-cycle Illumina NextSeq 550 flow cell. The authors' analysis ran thus. Because the immunoSEQ output held only junctional sequences and lacked quality scores, the filtering could not match the filtering applied to full-length reads. Sequences were annotated with PyIR, a Python wrapper for IgBLAST v1.9, using IMGT germline references to assign V/J genes and CDR3. Reads were removed for weak V/J assignments (E-value above 1e-6), missing CDR3, stop codons, out-of-frame junctions, or ambiguous translated residues. V3J clonotypes were defined by identical inferred V gene, J gene, and CDR3 amino acid sequence. Percentage overlap between repertoires was computed as shared unique clonotypes divided by the size of the smaller repertoire. RTK rarefaction, the Chao1 estimator, and Recon v2.1 estimates of unobserved clonotypes were used to assess repertoire richness. OLGA was used to compute generation probabilities for all TCRbeta clonotypes that the gDNA method yielded from several donors. Sourced from immuneACCESS, this table was stored by TCRdb with only in-frame sequences that have V and J called. A share of the clones is absent; for the studies checked, an unresolved V gene accounts for under half, and the remainder has no known explanation. V, J and clone size are taken as reported in that table, and D and trimming were inferred from the DNA itself. For this sample there are about 2,100,000 clones; roughly 91% appear just once. The ten biggest clones cover more than 1.5% of the sample.

This sample was included in a study of shared clonotypes between healthy human individuals (dated by TCRdb to between 2020 and 2021). Concerning the study at large: Two women and a few men aged 18 to 49 years were included in the cohort. For each donor, CD4 naive and CD4 memory were each run on three plates, CD8 naive on two plates, and CD8 memory on one plate. To estimate repertoire size and how much clonotypes are shared between individuals, the study performed deep sequencing of blood TCR repertoires from roughly five healthy adults. Libraries were prepared and TCR repertoires were sequenced by different laboratories using diverse techniques, in order to increase sequencing depth and limit assay-specific biases. Leukapheresis yielded between about 0.94 and 10 billion PBMCs per donor. Paper-wide results and their limitations: Compared with non-shared clonotypes, the clonotypes found in all four sorted-subset donors had higher generation probabilities. Pairwise subsampling indicated that sequencing depth was expected to affect the degree of clonotype sharing among donors. Approximately 5% of naive CD4, approximately 3.7% of naive CD8, about 2.5% of memory CD4, and 0.35% to 0.5% of memory CD8 clonotypes were shared across several donors. Incomplete sequencing was indicated by rarefaction of sorted-subset datasets, despite the large sequencing depth. Larger estimated clonotype richness was generally found for naive subsets than for memory subsets. Only blood was sampled, and tissue TCR repertoires likely differ from those in blood. Because the study included only a small number of donors, the genetic and exposure-history diversity represented was limited.

The cysteine opens and the phenylalanine closes a CDR3 of 17 amino acids. This entry keeps only the CDR3 DNA: 51 bases, framed from base 1. Compared with germline, V lacks 4 bases and J lacks 8 bases; bases without a gene match: 13. CDR1 and CDR2, per the germline V gene (reference sequence), are SEHNR and FQNEAQ. The sample comprised naive CD8+ T cells from PBMCs. Read against the paper, the sample's cell subset or site label means: CD45RA+CCR7+. Recombination joined TRBV7-9 with TRBJ2-1, with TRBD2 identical over 11 junction bases. The source is a man between 18 and 29 years old in good health. Some clones in this sample may be carry-over from other donors' samples. The DNA sequence is TGTGCCAGCAGCTGGGGGGCCGGACTAGCGGGCGGAGATGAGCAGTTCTTC. Its coded protein is CASSWGAGLAGGDEQFF.